This T cell receptor beta chain is from a study of Graves' ophthalmopathy and Graves' hyperthyroidism. Orbital computed tomography, together with clinical symptoms, serum thyroxine, TRAb and thyroid ultrasound, was used for diagnosis. Amplification of the TCR beta CDR3 regions used RNA transcripts (as template). Second-round multiplex PCR came after first-round RT-PCR with HTBI primers. One entry per CDR3 protein results from TCRdb running MiXCR on the multiplex PCR reads. The sample shows just over 600,000 distinct CDR3 sequences, about a fifth of them seen only once. With 0 bases removed from V and 4 bases from J, the gap between germline ends came to 12 bases. Germline values: CDR1 SGHAT, CDR2 FQNNGV. This CDR3 has 15 residues. This clonotype showed up many times.

The sequenced sample was peripheral blood. The sequence derives from a woman younger than 35 with stable Graves' hyperthyroidism. Some clones in this sample may be carry-over from other donors' samples. The chain joins TRBV11-2 to TRBJ2-5; D is undetermined. CDR3: CASSLEYLGSETQYF. CDR3 nucleotide sequence: TGTGCCAGCAGCTTAGAATATCTGGGTTCAGAGACCCAGTACTTC.